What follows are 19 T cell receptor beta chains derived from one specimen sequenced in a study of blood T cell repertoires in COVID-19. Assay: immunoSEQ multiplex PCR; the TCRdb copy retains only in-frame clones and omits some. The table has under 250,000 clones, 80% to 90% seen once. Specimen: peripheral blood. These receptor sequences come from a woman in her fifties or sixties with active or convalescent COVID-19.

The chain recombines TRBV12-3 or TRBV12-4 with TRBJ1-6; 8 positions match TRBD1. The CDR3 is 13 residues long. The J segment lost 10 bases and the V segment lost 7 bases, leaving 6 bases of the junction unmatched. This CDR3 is CASILRQGSPLHF. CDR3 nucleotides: TGTGCCAGCATCCTGCGACAGGGGTCACCCCTCCACTTT.

In DNA form, the CDR3 reads TGCGCCAGCAGCTTGGCGGGACAGGGGTACAATGAGCAGTTCTTC. Protein product: CASSLAGQGYNEQFF. This chain links TRBV5-1 with TRBJ2-1, with 10 bases fitting TRBD1. V dropped 0 bases and J dropped 4; count of bases not matched to a gene: 1. CDR1 and CDR2 from the germline V gene are SGHRS and YFSETQ. The CDR3 length is 15 residues.

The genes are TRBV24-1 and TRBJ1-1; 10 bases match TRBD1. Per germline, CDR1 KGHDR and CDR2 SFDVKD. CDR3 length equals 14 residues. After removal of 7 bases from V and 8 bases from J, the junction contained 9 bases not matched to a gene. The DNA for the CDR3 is TGTGCCACCAGGTCCGGGACAGGGGAACAAGAAGCTTTCTTT. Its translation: CATRSGTGEQEAFF.

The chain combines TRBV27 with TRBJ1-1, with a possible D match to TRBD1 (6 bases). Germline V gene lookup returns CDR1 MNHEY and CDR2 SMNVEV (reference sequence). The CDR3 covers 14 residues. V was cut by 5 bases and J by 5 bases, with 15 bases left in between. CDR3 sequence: CASSPLRGWTEAFF. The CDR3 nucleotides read TGTGCCAGCAGTCCCTTAAGGGGGTGGACTGAAGCTTTCTTT.

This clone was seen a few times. In DNA form, the CDR3 reads TGTGCCAGCTCACGACCTAGCGGGGATACAGATACGCAGTATTTT. It is translated as CASSRPSGDTDTQYF. The rearrangement links TRBV18 to TRBJ2-3, with TRBD2 identical over 9 bases. The CDR3 contains 15 residues. The V segment lost 4 bases and the J segment 3 bases; nucleotides outside the gene matches: 5. CDR1 is KGHSH and CDR2 is LQKENI in the germline V gene.

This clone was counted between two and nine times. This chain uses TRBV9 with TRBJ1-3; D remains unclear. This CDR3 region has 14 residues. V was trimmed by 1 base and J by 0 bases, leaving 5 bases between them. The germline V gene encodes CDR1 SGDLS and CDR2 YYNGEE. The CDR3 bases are TGTGCCAGCAGCGTATACAGCTCTGGAAACACCATATATTTT. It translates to CASSVYSSGNTIYF. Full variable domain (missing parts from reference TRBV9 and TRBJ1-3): DSGVTQTPKHLITATGQRVTLRCSPRSGDLSVYWYQQSLDQGLQFLIQYYNGEERAKGNILERFSAQQFPDLHSELNLSSLELGDSALYFCASSVYSSGNTIYFGEGSWLTVV.

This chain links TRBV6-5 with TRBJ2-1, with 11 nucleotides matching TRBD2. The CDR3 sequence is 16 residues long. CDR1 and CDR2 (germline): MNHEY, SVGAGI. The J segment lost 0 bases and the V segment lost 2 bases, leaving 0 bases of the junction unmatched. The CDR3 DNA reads TGTGCCAGCAGTTACACTAGCGGGAGCTCCTACAATGAGCAGTTCTTC. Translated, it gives CASSYTSGSSYNEQFF.

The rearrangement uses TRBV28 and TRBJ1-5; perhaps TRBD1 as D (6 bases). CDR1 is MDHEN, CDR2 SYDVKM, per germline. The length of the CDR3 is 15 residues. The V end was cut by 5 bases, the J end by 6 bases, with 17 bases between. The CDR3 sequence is CASSAWREGVQPQHF. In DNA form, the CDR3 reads TGTGCCAGCAGTGCATGGCGGGAGGGGGTTCAGCCCCAGCATTTT.

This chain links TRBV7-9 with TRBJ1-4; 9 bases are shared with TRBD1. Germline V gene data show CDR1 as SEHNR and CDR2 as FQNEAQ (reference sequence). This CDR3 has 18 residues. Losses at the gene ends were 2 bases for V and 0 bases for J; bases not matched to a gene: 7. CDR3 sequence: CASSLMVTGGATNEKLFF. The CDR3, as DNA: TGTGCCAGCAGCTTAATGGTGACAGGGGGTGCAACTAATGAAAAACTGTTTTTT. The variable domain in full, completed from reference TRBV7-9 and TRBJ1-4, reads DTGVSQNPRHKITKRGQNVTFRCDPISEHNRLYWYRQTLGQGPEFLTYFQNEAQLEKSRLLSDRFSAERPKGSFSTLEIQRTEQGDSAMYLCASSLMVTGGATNEKLFFGSGTQLSVL.

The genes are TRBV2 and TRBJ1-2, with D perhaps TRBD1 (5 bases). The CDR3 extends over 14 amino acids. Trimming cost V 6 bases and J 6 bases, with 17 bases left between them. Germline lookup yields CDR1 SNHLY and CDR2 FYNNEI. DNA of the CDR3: TGTGCCAGCAGCGGGAGAGGGGTATCAGATGGCTACACCTTC. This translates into CASSGRGVSDGYTF.

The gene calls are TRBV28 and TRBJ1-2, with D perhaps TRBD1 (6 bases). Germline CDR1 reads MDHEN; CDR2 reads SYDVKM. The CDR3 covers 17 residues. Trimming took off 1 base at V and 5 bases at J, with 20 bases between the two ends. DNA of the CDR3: TGTGCCAGCAGTTTATACCGCGGGGGGGGCGCCGGGTATGGCTACACCTTC. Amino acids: CASSLYRGGGAGYGYTF.

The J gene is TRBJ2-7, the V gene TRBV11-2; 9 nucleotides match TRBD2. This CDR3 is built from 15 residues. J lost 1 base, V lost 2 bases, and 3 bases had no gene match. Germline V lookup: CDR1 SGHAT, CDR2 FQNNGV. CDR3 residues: CASSLRGGASYEQYF. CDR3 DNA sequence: TGTGCCAGCAGCTTACGCGGGGGGGCTTCCTACGAGCAGTACTTC. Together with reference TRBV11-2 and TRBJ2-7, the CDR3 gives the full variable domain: EAGVAQSPRYKIIEKRQSVAFWCNPISGHATLYWYQQILGQGPKLLIQFQNNGVVDDSQLPKDRFSAERLKGVDSTLKIQPAKLEDSAVYLCASSLRGGASYEQYFGPGTRLTVT.

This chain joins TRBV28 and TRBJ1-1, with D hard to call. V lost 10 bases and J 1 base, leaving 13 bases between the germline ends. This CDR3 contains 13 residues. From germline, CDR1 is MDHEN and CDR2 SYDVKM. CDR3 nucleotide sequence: TGTGCCATCAACGGGGATGGGAACACTGAAGCTTTCTTT. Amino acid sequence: CAINGDGNTEAFF.

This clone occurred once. The CDR3 sequence: CASRPRDYSGEQYF. The CDR3, as DNA: TGTGCCAGCAGGCCTCGAGACTACTCCGGGGAGCAGTACTTC. V gene TRBV28 combines with J gene TRBJ2-7, with TRBD2 as a possible D gene (5 bases). V shed 6 bases and J shed 7 bases, with 19 bases lying between them. Germline-derived CDR1 and CDR2 are MDHEN and SYDVKM. The CDR3 loop spans 14 amino acids.

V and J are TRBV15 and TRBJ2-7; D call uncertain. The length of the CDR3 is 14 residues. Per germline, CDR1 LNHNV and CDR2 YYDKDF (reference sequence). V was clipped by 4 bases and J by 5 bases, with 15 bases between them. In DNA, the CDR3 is TGTGCCACCAGCATGAGTCCCTCCTCACACGAGCAGTACGTC. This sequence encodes CATSMSPSSHEQYV.

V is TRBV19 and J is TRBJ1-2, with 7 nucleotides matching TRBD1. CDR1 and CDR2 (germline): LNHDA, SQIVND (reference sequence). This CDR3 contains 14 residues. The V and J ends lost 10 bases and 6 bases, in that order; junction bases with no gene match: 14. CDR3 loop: CATRDRGTLDGYTF. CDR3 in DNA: TGTGCCACCCGGGACAGAGGGACTTTGGATGGCTACACCTTC.

The DNA for the CDR3 is TGTGCCAGCAGTGATTATACGGTACGGCCCCAGCATTTT. It translates to CASSDYTVRPQHF. J is TRBJ1-5 and V is TRBV2, with D uncertain. The germline CDR1 and CDR2 sequences are SNHLY and FYNNEI. The germline V and J ends were trimmed by 3 bases and 9 bases, with 12 bases remaining between them. There are 13 residues in the CDR3.

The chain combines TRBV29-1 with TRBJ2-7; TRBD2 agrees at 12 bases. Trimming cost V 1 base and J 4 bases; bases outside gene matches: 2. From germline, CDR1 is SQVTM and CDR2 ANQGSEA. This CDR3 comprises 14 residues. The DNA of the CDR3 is TGCAGCGTTGAAGCTAGCGGGAGGGGGTACGAGCAGTACTTC. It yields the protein CSVEASGRGYEQYF.

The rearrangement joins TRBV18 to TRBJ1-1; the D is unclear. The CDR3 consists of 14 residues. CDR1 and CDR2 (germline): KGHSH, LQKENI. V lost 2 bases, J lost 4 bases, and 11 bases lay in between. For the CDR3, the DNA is TGTGCCAGCTCACCAGGTCCTTCGGGCACTGAAGCTTTCTTT. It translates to CASSPGPSGTEAFF.